This is a list of T cell receptor beta chains from one sample in a study of coeliac disease. Measured with immunoSEQ multiplex PCR; TCRdb has only the in-frame clones, and not every one. There are 1,500 to 2,000 clones in the sample; approximately 60% occur only once, and 27% lies in the top ten. The sequenced sample was intraepithelial lymphocytes from the gut. All receptors come from a woman aged 50 to 60 with celiac disease on a gluten-free diet. Both conserved end residues are part of each CDR3. A D gene is named only where the DNA matches it firmly. Clone size is not always given. Where it is, it says once, few, many or a class for expanded clones.

TGTGCCAGCAGCCACTTCGGACAGGGGGCTTTCCTCGAGCAGTACTTC | CASSHFGQGAFLEQYF | TRBJ2-7 | TRBV5-8 | TRBD1 | NA
TGCGCCAGCAGCTTGGGGACTAGCCAGTACAATGAGCAGTTCTTC | CASSLGTSQYNEQFF | TRBJ2-1 | TRBV5-1 | TRBD2 | few
TGTGCCAGCAGCCCCCGGCGGTCTCCACAAGAGACCCAGTACTTC | CASSPRRSPQETQYF | TRBJ2-5 | TRBV7-9 | NA | NA
TGTGCCAGCAGCCACCCCCTTCGGGGAGATACGCAGTATTTT | CASSHPLRGDTQYF | TRBJ2-3 | TRBV4-2 | NA | few
TGTGCCAGCAGCTTCCGTATCACAGGGGGCGGTTCCGAGCAGTACTTC | CASSFRITGGGSEQYF | TRBJ2-7 | TRBV13 | TRBD1 | NA
TGTGCCAGCAGCTTAGTCCATCCCAATTCACCCCTCCACTTT | CASSLVHPNSPLHF | TRBJ1-6 | TRBV7-6 | NA | few
TGCGCCAGCAAACGGGAACCCGGGTTGAACAATGAGCAGTTCTTC | CASKREPGLNNEQFF | TRBJ2-1 | TRBV5-1 | NA | NA
TGTGCCACCTTTTGGGGGGGGGATTACACAGATACGCAGTATTTT | CATFWGGDYTDTQYF | TRBJ2-3 | TRBV6-1 | TRBD2 | NA
TGCGCCAGCAGCTTGGTTAGCGGGGCCGACACAGATACGCAGTATTTT | CASSLVSGADTDTQYF | TRBJ2-3 | TRBV5-1 | TRBD2 | NA
NA | CASSFAAGTSYF | TRBJ2-3 | TRBV28 | NA | NA
TGTGCCACCTCAGGGGAGCGCAGGACACTCGGTTATGGCTACACCTTC | CATSGERRTLGYGYTF | TRBJ1-2 | TRBV15 | NA | few
TGTGCCAGCAGCGCCCAGCGGGGGTCCACAGATACGCAGTATTTT | CASSAQRGSTDTQYF | TRBJ2-3 | TRBV7-8 | TRBD2 | NA
TGTGCCAGCAGCCCCAACTCAGGGGGGACTAATGAAAAACTGTTTTTT | CASSPNSGGTNEKLFF | TRBJ1-4 | TRBV4-2 | TRBD1 | NA
TGTGCCACCACCCGCGACAGCTCGAACACCGGGGAGCTGTTTTTT | CATTRDSSNTGELFF | TRBJ2-2 | TRBV15 | NA | NA
TGTGCCAGCGCAGGGTACTACGAGCAGTACTTC | CASAGYYEQYF | TRBJ2-7 | TRBV28 | NA | large
TGTGCCAGCAGTGAAGCACAGTATAATTCACCCCTCCACTTT | CASSEAQYNSPLHF | TRBJ1-6 | TRBV25-1 | NA | NA
TGTGCCAGCAGCAAAGACAGTAGCACAGATACGCAGTATTTT | CASSKDSSTDTQYF | TRBJ2-3 | TRBV7-2 | NA | NA
TGTGCCAGCAGCCCGGCCGGGGCAGGGGGCAGCACCGGGGAGCTGTTTTTT | CASSPAGAGGSTGELFF | TRBJ2-2 | TRBV28 | TRBD1 | once
TGTGCCAGCAGGAACATAGACAGGGGTGGTGAGCAGTACTTC | CASRNIDRGGEQYF | TRBJ2-7 | TRBV5-5 | TRBD1 | NA
TGTGCCAGCAGCAAAGAAGGGGGCCAGAAAGCTTTCTTT | CASSKEGGQKAFF | TRBJ1-1 | TRBV11-2 | TRBD1 | NA
TGTGCCAGCGGCAAGACAGGGTGGGCCTACGAGCAGTACTTC | CASGKTGWAYEQYF | TRBJ2-7 | TRBV27 | TRBD1 | NA
TGTGCCAGCGGGCGGCGAACAGGGTGGGCCGGGGAGCTGTTTTTT | CASGRRTGWAGELFF | TRBJ2-2 | TRBV6-5 | NA | NA
TGCGCCAGCAGCCAAGATCGGACGCTTCGGGGGGCACGTGAAAAACTGTTTTTT | CASSQDRTLRGAREKLFF | TRBJ1-4 | TRBV4-1 | NA | NA
TGTGCCAGCAGCGTAGGAGGCAGCACTAGCACAGATACGCAGTATTTT | CASSVGGSTSTDTQYF | TRBJ2-3 | TRBV9 | NA | once
TGTGCCAGCAGTGACTCGGTATGGACAGGGTTTGAGTCCTACGAGCAGTACTTC | CASSDSVWTGFESYEQYF | TRBJ2-7 | TRBV6-4 | TRBD1 | NA
TGTGCCAGCAAGGTAAACTCAGGGAGGAAAGAGACCCAGTACTTC | CASKVNSGRKETQYF | TRBJ2-5 | TRBV28 | NA | few
TGCGCCAGCAGCCCCCAGCCTACCGGGACTTATAACTACGAGCAGTACTTC | CASSPQPTGTYNYEQYF | TRBJ2-7 | TRBV4-1 | NA | large
TGCGCCAGCAGTCCCCCTGGGGGGGCCTATGGCTACACCTTC | CASSPPGGAYGYTF | TRBJ1-2 | TRBV23-1 | NA | NA
TGTGCCAGCAGAAGGGAGCTAGCTACACTGTTAGACGAGCAGTACTTC | CASRRELATLLDEQYF | TRBJ2-7 | TRBV21-1 | NA | NA
TGTGCCAGCAGCCCACAGGGAGGGCTGCGAGGCTACACCTTC | CASSPQGGLRGYTF | TRBJ1-2 | TRBV7-6 | NA | NA
TGCGCCAGCAGCGGGGTAGCGGGGCCACCCACAGATACGCAGTATTTT | CASSGVAGPPTDTQYF | TRBJ2-3 | TRBV5-1 | TRBD2 | NA
TGTGCCAGCAGTATGAGATTGCAGACTTACGAGCAGTACTTC | CASSMRLQTYEQYF | TRBJ2-7 | TRBV11-1 | NA | NA
TGTGCCAGTAGTCAAACCGGGACTATCTACGAGCAGTACTTC | CASSQTGTIYEQYF | TRBJ2-7 | TRBV19 | TRBD2 | NA
TGTGCCAGCTCACCCTTTCAGGGTCGTCGGACAGATACGCAGTATTTT | CASSPFQGRRTDTQYF | TRBJ2-3 | TRBV18 | NA | NA
TGTGCCAGCAGCTTAGGGGGGGACCAGCCCCAGCATTTT | CASSLGGDQPQHF | TRBJ1-5 | TRBV5-5 | NA | NA
TGTGCCAGCAGTGGCGGGGGGGGACAGACCCAGTACTTC | CASSGGGGQTQYF | TRBJ2-5 | TRBV6-1 | TRBD2 | NA
TGTGCCAGCAGGCGGGACAGCAACTATGGCTACACCTTC | CASRRDSNYGYTF | TRBJ1-2 | TRBV6-5 | TRBD1 | large
TGCGCCAGCAGCCAAGTCAAGGACAGTAACACCGGGGAGCTGTTTTTT | CASSQVKDSNTGELFF | TRBJ2-2 | TRBV4-1 | NA | NA
TGTGCCAGCAGGGTGACAGGAGGAAACACCATATATTTT | CASRVTGGNTIYF | TRBJ1-3 | TRBV11-2 | NA | NA
TGTGCCAGCAGTAGGGACAGTTCCAACTATGGCTACACCTTC | CASSRDSSNYGYTF | TRBJ1-2 | TRBV6-6 | TRBD1 | NA
TGTGCCAGCAGCTTCTTTCCGGGTGCTCATTCACCCCTCCACTTT | CASSFFPGAHSPLHF | TRBJ1-6 | TRBV5-4 | NA | few
TGTGCCAGCAGCTTAGTGGCAGGCGACTATGGCTACACCTTC | CASSLVAGDYGYTF | TRBJ1-2 | TRBV7-2 | NA | few
TGTGCCAGCAGCCGGACAGCAGATGGCTACACCTTC | CASSRTADGYTF | TRBJ1-2 | TRBV6-5 | NA | NA
TGCGCCAGCAGCCAAGATGGAGCGAACACCGGGGAGCTGTTTTTT | CASSQDGANTGELFF | TRBJ2-2 | TRBV4-3 | NA | NA
TGTGCCAGCAAGCAATTCGGGGGGCCCGGCACCGGGGAGCTGTTTTTT | CASKQFGGPGTGELFF | TRBJ2-2 | TRBV2 | NA | NA
TGTGCCAGTAGGAGAACAGGTTACAATGAGCAGTTCTTC | CASRRTGYNEQFF | TRBJ2-1 | TRBV19 | NA | NA
TGCGCCAGCAGCTTGGTGGAATCAGGGGGAAACACCATATATTTT | CASSLVESGGNTIYF | TRBJ1-3 | TRBV5-1 | NA | NA
TGTGCCAGCAGTGAAGCGGTTCCGGACACTGAAGCTTTCTTT | CASSEAVPDTEAFF | TRBJ1-1 | TRBV6-1 | NA | once
TGTGCCAGCAGTCCCCCAGGAGATACGCAGTATTTT | CASSPPGDTQYF | TRBJ2-3 | TRBV27 | NA | large
TGTGCCAGCATGAGGAATTCCAATCAGCCCCAGCATTTT | CASMRNSNQPQHF | TRBJ1-5 | TRBV6-6 | NA | few
TGTGCCAGCAGCTTACGCGGGGAGAAATCCTACGAGCAGTACTTC | CASSLRGEKSYEQYF | TRBJ2-7 | TRBV7-2 | NA | NA
TGTGCCAGTTCCATGGGACTCACAGATACGCAGTATTTT | CASSMGLTDTQYF | TRBJ2-3 | TRBV19 | NA | NA
TGTGCCAGCAGTTACCCTCCCAGTACTCGGGACGAGCAGTACTTC | CASSYPPSTRDEQYF | TRBJ2-7 | TRBV6-6 | NA | NA
TGTGCCAGCAGTGAATTCCGGCGGGGGGGCCGTGATGAGCAGTTCTTC | CASSEFRRGGRDEQFF | TRBJ2-1 | TRBV6-1 | TRBD2 | NA
TGTGCCAGCTCACCAAATGACTTTTCCTCTGGAAACACCATATATTTT | CASSPNDFSSGNTIYF | TRBJ1-3 | TRBV18 | NA | NA
TGTGCCAGCAGCTTAACTCCCGGACAGGGGGCAGAGACCCAGTACTTC | CASSLTPGQGAETQYF | TRBJ2-5 | TRBV7-9 | TRBD1 | NA
TGTGCCAGTACGATGACAGGGGGAGAGCCCCAGCATTTT | CASTMTGGEPQHF | TRBJ1-5 | TRBV19 | TRBD1 | NA